The 26 T cell receptor beta chains below were found in one sample sequenced in a study of beta chain features in type 1 diabetes. The isolated RNA, all of it, was reverse transcribed, so expressed TCRB transcripts were what got sequenced. Method: immunoSEQ multiplex PCR; TCRdb's copy keeps in-frame clones and lacks some. The sample has a few hundred thousand clones, approximately 16% seen once. The specimen was naive CD4+ T cells from blood. These receptors came from a young woman in good health.

This clone came up a few times. The rearrangement links TRBV7-9 to TRBJ1-4; D call uncertain. The CDR3 sequence is 15 residues long. V was clipped by 4 bases and J by 6 bases, with 15 bases between them. CDR1 is SEHNR, CDR2 FQNEAQ, per germline (reference sequence). The CDR3 nucleotides are TGTGCCAGCAGCTGGACCGGGCGGGAGGATGAAAAACTGTTTTTT. This encodes CASSWTGREDEKLFF.

This clone was counted only a few times. The chain combines TRBV7-2 with TRBJ1-1; D call uncertain. The CDR3 is made up of 15 amino acids. Germline V gene lookup returns CDR1 SGHTA and CDR2 FQGNSA. The ends were cut back, 4 bases at V and 0 bases at J, with 12 bases in the middle. The CDR3 loop reads CASSYTIGMNTEAFF. CDR3 coding DNA: TGTGCCAGCAGCTACACTATCGGGATGAACACTGAAGCTTTCTTT. Full variable domain (rest looked up from reference TRBV7-2 and TRBJ1-1): GAGVSQSPSNKVTEKGKDVELRCDPISGHTALYWYRQSLGQGLEFLIYFQGNSAPDKSGLPSDRFSAERTGGSVSTLTIQRTQQEDSAVYLCASSYTIGMNTEAFFGQGTRLTVV.

V and J are TRBV7-6 and TRBJ1-2, with a tentative D call TRBD1 (6 bases). Germline loops: CDR1 SGHVS, CDR2 FNYEAQ. The CDR3 is 13 amino acids. Trimming removed 5 bases at V and 4 bases at J, with 11 bases between. The CDR3 DNA follows: TGTGCCAGCAGCGCGACAGGCTTCTATGGCTACACCTTC. It codes for CASSATGFYGYTF.

Comments on this clone: This sample also contains other DNA sequences that code for the same CDR3. This chain connects TRBV29-1 to TRBJ2-3; D may be TRBD2 (6 bases). From germline, CDR1 is SQVTM and CDR2 ANQGSEA. The CDR3 loop spans 13 amino acids. The V end was cut by 4 bases, the J end by 2 bases, with 10 bases between. The CDR3 protein is CSVGGVLTDTQYF. The CDR3, as DNA: TGCAGCGTTGGCGGGGTACTCACAGATACGCAGTATTTT.

This chain joins TRBV29-1 and TRBJ2-3, with 11 bases fitting TRBD2. There are 14 residues in the CDR3. With V trimmed by 7 bases and J by 3 bases, 6 bases remained unmatched. Germline lookup yields CDR1 SQVTM and CDR2 ANQGSEA. CDR3 bases: TGCAGCGCCTTGACTAGCGGGAAAACAGATACGCAGTATTTT. Protein: CSALTSGKTDTQYF.

This chain joins TRBV11-2 and TRBJ1-1; tentative D call: TRBD1 (5 bases). The CDR3 totals 14 residues. In germline, CDR1 is SGHAT, CDR2 FQNNGV. V was pared by 3 bases and J by 0 bases, with 8 bases between. The CDR3 region is CASSLDMMNTEAFF. The CDR3 DNA reads as TGTGCCAGCAGCTTGGACATGATGAACACTGAAGCTTTCTTT. Variable domain in full (rest from reference TRBV11-2 and TRBJ1-1): EAGVAQSPRYKIIEKRQSVAFWCNPISGHATLYWYQQILGQGPKLLIQFQNNGVVDDSQLPKDRFSAERLKGVDSTLKIQPAKLEDSAVYLCASSLDMMNTEAFFGQGTRLTVV.

The J gene is TRBJ2-4, the V gene TRBV29-1; D possibly corresponds to TRBD2 (5 bases). In germline, CDR1 is SQVTM, CDR2 ANQGSEA. Trimming removed 6 bases from V and 4 bases from J, with 16 bases in between. The CDR3 consists of 14 residues. The CDR3 reads CSVALDLGKNIQYF. Written as DNA, the CDR3 is TGCAGCGTGGCCTTGGACTTGGGGAAAAACATTCAGTACTTC.

The chain links TRBV11-2 to TRBJ1-4; 7 bases match TRBD1. CDR3 length: 15 residues. The germline V gene has CDR1 SGHAT and CDR2 FQNNGV. With V trimmed by 5 bases and J by 3 bases, 6 bases remained unmatched. CDR3 in DNA: TGTGCCAGCAGCGGATTACAGGGGTCTAATGAAAAACTGTTTTTT. Its protein product is CASSGLQGSNEKLFF.

The V and J genes are TRBV19 and TRBJ2-1; the match to TRBD2 covers 10 bases. The germline gives CDR1 LNHDA, CDR2 SQIVND (reference sequence). The CDR3 is made up of 17 amino acids. Trimming at V came to 11 bases and at J to 1 base, leaving 14 bases not matched to a gene. As DNA, the CDR3 is TGTGCCTCTACGGCGGGACTAGCGATAGAATCCTACAATGAGCAGTTCTTC. Translated: CASTAGLAIESYNEQFF.

This chain joins TRBV18 and TRBJ1-1, with 9 bases matching TRBD1. V dropped 2 bases and J dropped 4; count of bases not matched to a gene: 5. This CDR3 is built from 15 residues. Germline V gives CDR1 KGHSH, CDR2 LQKENI. Here the CDR3 reads CASSPLQGAGTEAFF. CDR3 coding DNA: TGTGCCAGCTCACCATTACAGGGGGCTGGCACTGAAGCTTTCTTT.

This clone was seen more than once but under ten times. V and J are TRBV30 and TRBJ1-5; 7 nucleotides match TRBD1. The V gene's germline CDR1 is GTSNPN and CDR2 SVGIG (reference sequence). V gave up 0 bases and J gave up 3 bases; unmatched junction bases: 5. This CDR3 region has 15 residues. CDR3 in amino acids: CAWSVSGQFNQPQHF. CDR3 coding DNA: TGTGCCTGGAGTGTATCGGGACAGTTCAATCAGCCCCAGCATTTT.

The chain joins TRBV7-9 to TRBJ2-3, with 13 bases identical to TRBD2. Per the germline V gene, CDR1 is SEHNR and CDR2 is FQNEAQ (reference sequence). Unmatched junction bases numbered 8, after V lost 2 bases and J lost 0 bases. The CDR3 is made up of 19 amino acids. The CDR3 region has the DNA TGTGCCAGCAGCTTATATGGGACTAGCGGGAAGTCTAGCACAGATACGCAGTATTTT. Its protein product is CASSLYGTSGKSSTDTQYF.

This clone was observed once. The chain employs TRBV29-1 and TRBJ2-7; D ambiguous. Trimming shortened V by 4 bases and J by 1 base, and 5 bases separated the two germline ends. Germline values: CDR1 SQVTM, CDR2 ANQGSEA. There are 11 residues in the CDR3. This chain's CDR3 is CSVVGSYEQYF. The CDR3 region has the DNA TGCAGCGTTGTCGGGTCCTACGAGCAGTACTTC.

In this sample, this clone turned up a few times. V and J are TRBV18 and TRBJ2-2, with D uncertain. V lost 2 bases to trimming and J lost 1 base, with 8 bases between them. The germline V gene has CDR1 KGHSH and CDR2 LQKENI. The CDR3 has 15 amino acids. CDR3 sequence reads: CASSPTSGNTGELFF. The CDR3 DNA sequence: TGTGCCAGCTCACCAACGTCCGGGAACACCGGGGAGCTGTTTTTT.

Only a few counts were recorded for this clone. The V gene is TRBV4-3, the J gene TRBJ2-1; TRBD2 matches 12 bases. The CDR3 length is 16 residues. The germline CDR1 and CDR2 sequences are LGHNA and YSLEER. With 3 bases clipped from V and 0 bases from J, the junction kept 0 bases outside the gene matches. The CDR3 bases are TGCGCCAGCAGCCAGACTAGCGGGAGCTCCTACAATGAGCAGTTCTTC. Its protein is CASSQTSGSSYNEQFF.

This clone was seen a few times. V usage is TRBV27 and J usage is TRBJ1-1, with 12 bases fitting TRBD1. The CDR3 has 14 residues. With V trimmed by 6 bases and J by 6 bases, 5 bases remained unmatched. Germline loops: CDR1 MNHEY, CDR2 SMNVEV (reference sequence). CDR3 protein: CASRWDRGQSEAFF. The CDR3 DNA reads as TGTGCCAGCAGGTGGGACAGGGGGCAATCTGAAGCTTTCTTT.

This clone was seen a handful of times. This sequence joins TRBV4-3 and TRBJ2-1, with 13 bases aligning to TRBD2. This CDR3 contains 18 residues. Germline trimming cut 4 bases from V and 1 base from J; bases unmatched to any gene: 7. The germline V gene has CDR1 LGHNA and CDR2 YSLEER. CDR3 sequence: CASSPRTSGRYSYNEQFF. The DNA for the CDR3 is TGCGCCAGCAGCCCCCGGACTAGCGGGAGATATTCCTACAATGAGCAGTTCTTC.

The genes are TRBV19 and TRBJ1-5; D is unresolved. The ends were cut back, 6 bases at V and 0 bases at J, with 12 bases in the middle. The CDR3 contains 15 residues. CDR1 and CDR2 (germline): LNHDA, SQIVND (reference sequence). CDR3 region: CASSTATYSNQPQHF. CDR3 in DNA: TGTGCCAGTAGCACAGCCACTTATAGCAATCAGCCCCAGCATTTT.

The DNA of the CDR3 is TGTGCCAGCAGTTTATTGCATTCCGGGAGTAATGAGCAGTTCTTC. It yields the protein CASSLLHSGSNEQFF. The rearrangement joins TRBV27 to TRBJ2-1, with a weak D call TRBD2 (6 bases). V lost 1 base to trimming and J lost 7 bases, with 14 bases between them. The V gene's germline CDR1 is MNHEY and CDR2 SMNVEV (reference sequence). This CDR3 spans 15 amino acids.

DNA for the CDR3: TGTGCCAGCAGTTTACGTTCCTACAGACAGTTCTTC. This gives the protein CASSLRSYRQFF. This chain connects TRBV28 to TRBJ2-1; no clear D gene. Trimming cost V 2 bases and J 13 bases, with 12 bases left between them. The CDR3 runs 12 residues. Germline V gives CDR1 MDHEN, CDR2 SYDVKM. The full variable domain, completed using reference TRBV28 and TRBJ2-1, is DVKVTQSSRYLVKRTGEKVFLECVQDMDHENMFWYRQDPGLGLRLIYFSYDVKMKEKGDIPEGYSVSREKKERFSLILESASTNQTSMYLCASSLRSYRQFFGPGTRLTVL.

There are a few counts of this clone. This chain links TRBV7-2 with TRBJ1-4; D is unresolved. Germline values: CDR1 SGHTA, CDR2 FQGNSA. V was cut by 7 bases and J by 10 bases, with 13 bases left in between. The CDR3 loop spans 12 amino acids. The CDR3 nucleotides are TGTGCCAGCAATGCCTCCCCGGGAAAACTGTTTTTT. Residues: CASNASPGKLFF.

The chain couples TRBV7-9 to TRBJ2-3; D perhaps matches TRBD1 (6 bases). Trimming took 4 bases from V and 0 from J, leaving 11 bases between them. This CDR3 region has 15 residues. Germline assignment: CDR1 SEHNR and CDR2 FQNEAQ (reference sequence). The CDR3 reads CASSSQGLSTDTQYF. Here the CDR3 DNA reads TGTGCCAGCAGCTCACAGGGCCTTAGCACAGATACGCAGTATTTT.

The J gene is TRBJ1-2, the V gene TRBV4-2; maybe TRBD1 (6 bases). Germline values: CDR1 LGHNA, CDR2 YNFKEQ. This CDR3 has 16 amino acids. Trimming shortened V by 4 bases and J by 2 bases, and 17 bases separated the two germline ends. The CDR3 sequence: CASSPQGGAKNYGYTF. CDR3 sequence (DNA): TGTGCCAGCAGCCCCCAAGGGGGGGCGAAGAACTATGGCTACACCTTC.

This clone has more than one count but fewer than ten. The CDR3 is CASSRAAGTSHEETQYF. CDR3 bases: TGTGCCAGCAGCCGCGCCGCTGGGACTAGTCACGAAGAGACCCAGTACTTC. The chain is built from TRBV7-7 and TRBJ2-5; 8 nucleotides line up with TRBD2. The CDR3 length is 17 residues. Germline loops: CDR1 SSHAT, CDR2 FNYEAQ (reference sequence). The V gene end was trimmed by 5 bases and the J gene end by 3 bases; junction bases not matched to a gene: 14.

The chain couples TRBV7-3 to TRBJ2-1, with TRBD2 matching over 11 bases. Germline values: CDR1 SGHTA, CDR2 FQGTGA. V dropped 1 base and J dropped 9; count of bases not matched to a gene: 5. The CDR3 totals 15 residues. The CDR3 reads CASSLSSGRAGEQFF. CDR3 nucleotide sequence: TGTGCCAGCAGCTTAAGTAGCGGGAGGGCCGGTGAGCAGTTCTTC.

This clone was picked up a small number of times. The gene calls are TRBV9 and TRBJ2-1; TRBD2 agrees at 9 bases. Germline lookup yields CDR1 SGDLS and CDR2 YYNGEE. Unmatched junction bases numbered 7, after V lost 0 bases and J lost 15 bases. This CDR3 is built from 13 residues. CDR3 region: CASSVGSGRPLFF. The CDR3 DNA sequence: TGTGCCAGCAGCGTAGGAAGCGGGAGGCCCCTGTTCTTC.